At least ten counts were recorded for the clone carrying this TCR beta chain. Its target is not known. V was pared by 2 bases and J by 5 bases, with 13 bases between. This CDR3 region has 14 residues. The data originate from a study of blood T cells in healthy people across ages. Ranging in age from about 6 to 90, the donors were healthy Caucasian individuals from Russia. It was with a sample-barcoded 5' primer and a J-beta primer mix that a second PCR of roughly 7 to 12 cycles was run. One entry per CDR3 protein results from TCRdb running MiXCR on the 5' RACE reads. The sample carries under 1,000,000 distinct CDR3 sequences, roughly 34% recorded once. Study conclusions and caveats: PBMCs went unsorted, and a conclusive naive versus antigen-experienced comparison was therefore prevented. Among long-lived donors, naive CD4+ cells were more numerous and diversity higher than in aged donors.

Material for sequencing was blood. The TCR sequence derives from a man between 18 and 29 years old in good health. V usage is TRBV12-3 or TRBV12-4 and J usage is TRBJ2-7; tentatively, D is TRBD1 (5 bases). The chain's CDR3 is CASSLQGSLDEQYF. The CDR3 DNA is TGTGCCAGCAGTTTACAGGGATCTCTAGACGAGCAGTACTTC.